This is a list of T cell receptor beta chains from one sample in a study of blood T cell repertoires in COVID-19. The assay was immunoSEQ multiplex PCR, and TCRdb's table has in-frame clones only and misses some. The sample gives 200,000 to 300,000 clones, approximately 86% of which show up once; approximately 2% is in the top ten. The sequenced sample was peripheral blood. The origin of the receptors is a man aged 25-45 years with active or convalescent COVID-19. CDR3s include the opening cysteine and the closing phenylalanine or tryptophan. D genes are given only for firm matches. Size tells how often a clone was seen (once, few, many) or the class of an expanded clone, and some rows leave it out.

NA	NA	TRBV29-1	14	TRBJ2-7	CSVKPQWGPDRQYF	TGCAGCGTCAAGCCCCAGTGGGGGCCGGATAGGCAGTACTTC
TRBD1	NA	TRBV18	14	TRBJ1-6	CASSPRQGYTPLHF	TGTGCCAGCTCACCAAGACAGGGATACACACCCCTCCACTTT
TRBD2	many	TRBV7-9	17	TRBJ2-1	CASSSHRLAGGNNEQFF	TGTGCCAGCAGCTCCCATAGACTAGCGGGGGGAAACAATGAGCAGTTCTTC
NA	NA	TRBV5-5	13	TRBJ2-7	CASSLWQAYEQYF	TGTGCCAGCAGCTTGTGGCAAGCCTACGAGCAGTACTTC
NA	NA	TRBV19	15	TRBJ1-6	CASKTGLNYNSPLHF	TGTGCCAGTAAAACCGGACTGAACTATAATTCACCCCTCCACTTT
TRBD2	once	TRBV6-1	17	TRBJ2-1	CASSDTGGRTSSSEAFF	TGTGCCAGCAGTGACACGGGGGGAAGGACTAGCAGTTCAGAAGCGTTCTTC
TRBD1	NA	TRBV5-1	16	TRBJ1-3	CASSTTGGADGNTIYF	TGCGCCAGCAGCACAACAGGGGGCGCGGATGGAAACACCATATATTTT
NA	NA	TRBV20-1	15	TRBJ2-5	CSASLGGANQETQYF	TGCAGTGCTAGTCTGGGGGGGGCGAATCAAGAGACCCAGTACTTC
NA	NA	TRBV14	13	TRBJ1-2	CASSPQGDYGYTF	TGTGCCAGCAGCCCACAAGGGGACTATGGCTACACCTTC
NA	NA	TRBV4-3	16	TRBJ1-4	CASSQDWSRANEKLFF	TGCGCCAGCAGCCAAGATTGGTCCAGGGCTAATGAAAAACTGTTTTTT
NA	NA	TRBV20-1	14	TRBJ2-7	CSASIFGISYEQYF	TGCAGTGCTAGTATCTTCGGTATTTCCTACGAGCAGTACTTC
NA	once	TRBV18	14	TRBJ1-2	CASSPGTGDHGYTF	TGTGCCAGCTCTCCGGGGACGGGAGACCATGGCTACACCTTC
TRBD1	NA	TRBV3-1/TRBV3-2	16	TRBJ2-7	CASSHYRQGARNEQYF	TGTGCCAGCAGCCACTACCGACAGGGGGCTAGAAACGAGCAGTACTTC
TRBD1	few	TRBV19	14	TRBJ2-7	CASSFTGQGYEQYF	TGTGCCAGTAGTTTCACCGGACAGGGCTACGAGCAGTACTTC
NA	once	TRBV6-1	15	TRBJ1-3	CASSEPPGLGSTIYF	TGTGCCAGCAGTGAGCCTCCGGGCCTGGGGAGCACCATATATTTT
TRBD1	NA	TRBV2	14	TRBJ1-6	CASSRGQGHSPLHF	TGTGCCAGCAGCCGCGGACAGGGGCACTCACCCCTCCACTTT
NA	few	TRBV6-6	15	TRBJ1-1	CASSPSRFLNTEAFF	TGTGCCAGCAGTCCCTCTAGGTTTTTGAACACTGAAGCTTTCTTT
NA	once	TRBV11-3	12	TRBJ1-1	CASSRDDTEAFF	TGTGCCAGTTCGCGGGACGACACTGAAGCTTTCTTT
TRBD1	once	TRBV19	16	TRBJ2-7	CASSPQRGQGSYEQYF	TGTGCCAGTAGTCCTCAGAGGGGGCAAGGGTCCTACGAGCAGTACTTC
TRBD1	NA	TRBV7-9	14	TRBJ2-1	CASSDPGQYNEQFF	TGTGCCAGCAGCGACCCGGGACAGTACAATGAGCAGTTCTTC
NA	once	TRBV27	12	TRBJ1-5	CASRTPGQPQHF	TGTGCCAGCAGAACTCCAGGTCAGCCCCAGCATTTT
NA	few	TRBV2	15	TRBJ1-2	CASRPNTGTSYGYTF	TGTGCCAGCAGACCGAATACCGGGACTAGTTATGGCTACACCTTC
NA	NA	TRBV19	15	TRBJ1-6	CASSMIGSYNSPLHF	TGTGCCAGTAGTATGATCGGCTCCTATAATTCACCCCTCCACTTT
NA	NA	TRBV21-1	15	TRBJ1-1	CASSTLQGGNTEAFF	TGTGCCAGCAGCACGTTACAGGGGGGCAACACTGAAGCTTTCTTT
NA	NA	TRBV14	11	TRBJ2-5	CASSQAETQYF	TGTGCCAGCAGCCAAGCGGAGACCCAGTACTTC